Listed here are 28 T cell receptor beta chains from one sample, sequenced in a study of cytomegalovirus exposure and HLA in healthy donors (dated by TCRdb to the late 2010s). The receptor library was made with the immunoSEQ multiplex PCR assay. The multiplex PCR relied on a mix of 60 forward primers for TCR Vbeta segments and 13 reverse primers for TCR Jbeta segments. Here the immuneACCESS table is served through TCRdb, limited to in-frame sequences with V and J called. Missing clones are a known gap in these copies; in checked studies unresolved V genes cover under half, and the rest lacks a known reason. The sample profile shows some 170,000 clones; 78% of them were found once. The ten largest clones take up 2.9% of the sample. Sequenced sample: PBMCs. Receptors originate from a female donor in good health and CMV-seronegative.

The chain is built from TRBV29-1 and TRBJ2-5, with D possibly TRBD2 on 5 matching bases. CDR1 SQVTM and CDR2 ANQGSEA come from the germline V gene. V dropped 4 bases and J dropped 4 bases, with 16 bases sitting between them. CDR3 length: 14 residues. CDR3 in DNA: TGCAGCGTTGGTTGGGGTGGAGGAGGAGAGACCCAGTACTTC. Translation gives CSVGWGGGGETQYF.

The CDR3 region is CASSFQGRSYEQYF. The CDR3 nucleotides are TGCGCCAGCAGCTTCCAGGGCCGGTCCTACGAGCAGTACTTC. The gene calls are TRBV5-1 and TRBJ2-7, with a tentative D call TRBD1 (5 bases). The CDR3 covers 14 residues. Trimming took off 2 bases at V and 1 base at J, with 10 bases between the two ends. The germline CDR1 and CDR2 sequences are SGHRS and YFSETQ.

The rearrangement uses TRBV29-1 and TRBJ2-5, with 8 bases identical to TRBD2. Trimming cost V 4 bases and J 5 bases; bases outside gene matches: 9. CDR3 size: 14 residues. In germline, CDR1 is SQVTM, CDR2 ANQGSEA. The CDR3 nucleotides are TGCAGCGTTGTAGGGCGGGGGGTTGGGGAGACCCAGTACTTC. Its translation: CSVVGRGVGETQYF. Supplemented by reference TRBV29-1 and TRBJ2-5, the full variable domain reads SAVISQKPSRDICQRGTSLTIQCQVDSQVTMMFWYRQQPGQSLTLIATANQGSEATYESGFVIDKFPISRPNLTFSTLTVSNMSPEDSSIYLCSVVGRGVGETQYFGPGTRLLVL.

The chain carries TRBV7-3 and TRBJ2-7; 8 bases are shared with TRBD2. The trim removed 2 bases at V and 2 bases at J, leaving 8 bases unmatched. Germline V lookup: CDR1 SGHTA, CDR2 FQGTGA. This CDR3 spans 16 amino acids. The CDR3 protein is CASSLALGTRAYEQYF. Written as DNA, the CDR3 is TGTGCCAGCAGCTTAGCGCTCGGGACTAGGGCCTACGAGCAGTACTTC.

The chain has TRBV5-1 and TRBJ2-3; 8 nucleotides agree with TRBD2. Germline V gene sequence: CDR1 SGHRS, CDR2 YFSETQ. J gave up 1 base and V 0 bases, and 4 bases lay outside the gene matches. The CDR3 spans 16 residues. This CDR3 reads CASSLVSGVGTDTQYF. CDR3 coding DNA: TGCGCCAGCAGCTTGGTTAGCGGGGTGGGCACAGATACGCAGTATTTT.

This clone was counted between two and nine times. This sequence joins TRBV6-5 and TRBJ1-2, with 10 bases lining up with TRBD1. Germline CDR1 MNHEY, CDR2 SVGAGI. The length of the CDR3 is 14 residues. After removal of 0 bases from V and 6 bases from J, the junction contained 1 base not matched to a gene. This CDR3 reads CASSYSGQGHGYTF. The CDR3, as DNA: TGTGCCAGCAGTTACTCGGGACAGGGGCATGGCTACACCTTC.

The genes are TRBV6-6 and TRBJ1-2; D is ambiguous. The CDR3 runs 15 residues. V lost 6 bases and J lost 0, with 14 bases in between. Germline V gene lookup returns CDR1 MNHNY and CDR2 SVGAGI (reference sequence). This CDR3 is CASSPRSETNYGYTF. Written as DNA, the CDR3 is TGTGCCAGCAGCCCCAGAAGCGAAACTAACTATGGCTACACCTTC.

The chain has TRBV25-1 and TRBJ2-3; tentative D call: TRBD2 (7 bases). CDR3 length: 12 amino acids. Trimming stripped 7 bases from V and 9 bases from J, with 14 bases between. Germline V gene sequence: CDR1 MGHDK, CDR2 SYGVNS. This CDR3 is CASKNGGRTQYF. The CDR3 nucleotides are TGTGCCAGCAAGAACGGGGGGCGAACGCAGTATTTT.

Turning to this clone: This is likely an artifact of a read error, given a far larger clone one base away. Other DNA variants within this sample encode the same CDR3. The chain joins TRBV5-1 to TRBJ1-1, with a weak D call TRBD1 (6 bases). The CDR3 has 13 amino acids. The V end lost 0 bases, the J end lost 3 bases, and 6 bases lay between the germline ends. Looked up from germline, CDR1 is SGHRS and CDR2 is YFSETQ. CDR3 in DNA: TGCGCCAGCAGCTTGGACAGGGACACTGAAGCTTTCTTT. This translates into CASSLDRDTEAFF. The full variable domain, with the rest looked up from reference TRBV5-1 and TRBJ1-1, is KAGVTQTPRYLIKTRGQQVTLSCSPISGHRSVSWYQQTPGQGLQFLFEYFSETQRNKGNFPGRFSGRQFSNSRSEMNVSTLELGDSALYLCASSLDRDTEAFFGQGTRLTVV.

J is TRBJ1-2 and V is TRBV2; D remains unclear. The CDR3 runs to 13 residues. CDR1 and CDR2 (germline): SNHLY, FYNNEI. Trimming stripped 3 bases from V and 4 bases from J, with 9 bases between. The chain's CDR3 is CASSDVAFYGYTF. The CDR3 DNA reads TGTGCCAGCAGTGATGTGGCTTTCTATGGCTACACCTTC.

V and J are TRBV11-1 and TRBJ2-7; tentatively, D is TRBD2 (5 bases). The CDR3 covers 14 residues. Germline CDR1 reads SGHAT; CDR2 reads FQDESV (reference sequence). V was trimmed by 3 bases and J by 0 bases, leaving 9 bases between them. The CDR3 is CASSLLASSYEQYF. The CDR3 nucleotides read TGTGCCAGCAGCTTGCTAGCAAGCTCCTACGAGCAGTACTTC.

The V gene is TRBV28, the J gene TRBJ2-1, with 12 bases lining up with TRBD2. V lost 4 bases, J lost 7 bases, and 8 bases stayed unmatched. Germline assignment: CDR1 MDHEN and CDR2 SYDVKM. This CDR3 is built from 16 residues. This CDR3 is CASSSLLAGGRNEQFF. The CDR3 DNA sequence: TGTGCCAGCAGTTCTTTACTAGCGGGAGGCCGGAATGAGCAGTTCTTC.

This sequence joins TRBV7-9 and TRBJ2-7; D call uncertain. Germline V gives CDR1 SEHNR, CDR2 FQNEAQ (reference sequence). V shed 1 base and J shed 1 base, with 5 bases lying between them. This CDR3 comprises 13 residues. The CDR3 bases are TGTGCCAGCAGCTTAGTCCAGTCCTACGAGCAGTACTTC. This translates into CASSLVQSYEQYF.

The CDR3 sequence: CSVRGALYNEQFF. The CDR3 DNA reads TGCAGCGTACGGGGGGCCCTTTACAATGAGCAGTTCTTC. The chain links TRBV29-1 to TRBJ2-1, with D perhaps matching TRBD2 (7 bases). From germline, CDR1 is SQVTM and CDR2 ANQGSEA. V was clipped by 6 bases and J by 4 bases, with 13 bases between them. The CDR3 is 13 amino acids.

The CDR3 DNA reads as TGTGCCAGCAGTATCCTTCCGGGACAGGGAACCTACGAGCAGTACTTC. It yields the protein CASSILPGQGTYEQYF. This rearrangement joins TRBV28 to TRBJ2-7, with 9 positions matching TRBD1. CDR1 is MDHEN and CDR2 is SYDVKM in the germline V gene. J gave up 2 bases and V 5 bases, and 10 bases lay outside the gene matches. CDR3 length equals 16 residues.

The V and J genes are TRBV2 and TRBJ1-1, with D maybe TRBD1 (5 bases). Germline assignment: CDR1 SNHLY and CDR2 FYNNEI. CDR3 length: 15 residues. Trimming cost V 4 bases and J 4 bases, with 16 bases left between them. CDR3 in amino acids: CASSGRGPRGTEAFF. The DNA for the CDR3 is TGTGCCAGCAGTGGGCGGGGACCCCGCGGCACTGAAGCTTTCTTT.

The V call is TRBV6-6, the J call TRBJ1-5, with D unclear. CDR3 length: 14 amino acids. Trimming took off 2 bases at V and 2 bases at J, with 7 bases between the two ends. Germline V gives CDR1 MNHNY, CDR2 SVGAGI (reference sequence). CDR3 region: CASSYGGGNQPQHF. The DNA for the CDR3 is TGTGCCAGCAGTTACGGTGGAGGCAATCAGCCCCAGCATTTT.

This clone was seen only once. The V call is TRBV5-1, the J call TRBJ2-7; D perhaps matches TRBD2 (6 bases). Germline V gene data show CDR1 as SGHRS and CDR2 as YFSETQ. This CDR3 is 12 amino acids long. The V end was cut by 0 bases, the J end by 7 bases, with 8 bases between. CDR3: CASSLVSGEQYF. The CDR3 nucleotides read TGCGCCAGCAGCTTGGTTAGCGGTGAGCAGTACTTC.

This chain connects TRBV19 to TRBJ1-1; the D gene is possibly TRBD1 (5 bases). The CDR3 loop spans 14 amino acids. V shed 9 bases and J shed 5 bases, with 19 bases lying between them. CDR1 LNHDA and CDR2 SQIVND come from the germline V gene (reference sequence). In DNA form, the CDR3 reads TGTGCCAGCGGCAGGGCAGGAATTTTTACTGAAGCTTTCTTT. Translation: CASGRAGIFTEAFF.

CDR3 protein: CAIERGRTGLPSSGNTIYF. For the CDR3, the DNA is TGCGCCATCGAAAGAGGCCGAACAGGTCTCCCGAGCTCTGGAAACACCATATATTTT. The V and J genes are TRBV10-1 and TRBJ1-3; TRBD1 is a possible D gene (5 bases). The length of the CDR3 is 19 residues. The germline CDR1 and CDR2 sequences are WNHNN and SYGVQD (reference sequence). Trimming removed 10 bases at V and 0 bases at J, with 28 bases between.

The chain employs TRBV19 and TRBJ1-1; 7 bases line up with TRBD1. The V gene's germline CDR1 is LNHDA and CDR2 SQIVND (reference sequence). The CDR3 is made up of 13 amino acids. The J segment lost 6 bases and the V segment lost 5 bases, leaving 6 bases of the junction unmatched. CDR3 sequence (DNA): TGTGCCAGTAGTGTCGACAGGGCCCCTGAAGCTTTCTTT. Translating gives CASSVDRAPEAFF.

This sequence joins TRBV7-6 and TRBJ1-3; D remains unclear. This CDR3 comprises 16 residues. CDR1 SGHVS and CDR2 FNYEAQ come from the germline V gene. V lost 1 base to trimming and J lost 0 bases, with 10 bases between them. The CDR3 reads CASSLVSLSSGNTIYF. CDR3 bases: TGTGCCAGCAGCTTAGTTTCGTTGAGCTCTGGAAACACCATATATTTT.

The chain has TRBV29-1 and TRBJ2-3; TRBD2 matches at 11 bases. Germline V lookup: CDR1 SQVTM, CDR2 ANQGSEA. This CDR3 is 19 amino acids long. With 1 base clipped from V and 0 bases from J, the junction kept 12 bases outside the gene matches. CDR3 in DNA: TGCAGCGTTGAAGGGCTTACTAGCGGGGGATCTCATAGCACAGATACGCAGTATTTT. Its translation: CSVEGLTSGGSHSTDTQYF.

V is TRBV6-5 and J is TRBJ2-5, with TRBD2 matching over 12 bases. The CDR3 runs 14 residues. V lost 6 bases to trimming and J lost 5 bases; unmatched junction nucleotides: 4. Germline CDR1 MNHEY, CDR2 SVGAGI. CDR3 amino acids: CASSLAGGRETQYF. In DNA form, the CDR3 reads TGTGCCAGCAGCCTAGCGGGGGGGAGGGAGACCCAGTACTTC.

The rearrangement links TRBV9 to TRBJ2-2; a possible D gene is TRBD2 (6 bases). The V gene's germline CDR1 is SGDLS and CDR2 YYNGEE. V lost 4 bases, J lost 5 bases, and 24 bases lay in between. This CDR3 contains 18 residues. The CDR3 protein is CASSTRVADPLWTGELFF. The CDR3 nucleotides are TGTGCCAGCAGCACGAGGGTAGCGGATCCTCTGTGGACCGGGGAGCTGTTTTTT.

The chain is built from TRBV28 and TRBJ2-5, with 14 bases lining up with TRBD2. V dropped 6 bases and J dropped 4; count of bases not matched to a gene: 4. CDR1 is MDHEN, CDR2 SYDVKM, per germline. The CDR3 loop spans 15 amino acids. Here the CDR3 DNA reads TGTGCCAGCAGCCCGGGACTAGCGGGAGCAGAGACCCAGTACTTC. Translated, it gives CASSPGLAGAETQYF.

The chain has TRBV6-1 and TRBJ2-1; no definite D call. Germline lookup yields CDR1 MNHNS and CDR2 SASEGT. The CDR3 covers 11 residues. V lost 5 bases and J lost 4, with 3 bases in between. Written as DNA, the CDR3 is TGTGCCAGCAGTCTTTACAATGAGCAGTTCTTC. Protein product: CASSLYNEQFF.

This clone came up a few times. The chain employs TRBV7-2 and TRBJ2-7; the match to TRBD2 covers 14 bases. J lost 4 bases, V lost 4 bases, and 9 bases had no gene match. CDR3 length: 17 residues. Germline V gene sequence: CDR1 SGHTA, CDR2 FQGNSA. CDR3 coding DNA: TGTGCCAGCAGCTCAGGGACTAGCGGGAGCCCGACGTACGAGCAGTACTTC. It translates to CASSSGTSGSPTYEQYF.